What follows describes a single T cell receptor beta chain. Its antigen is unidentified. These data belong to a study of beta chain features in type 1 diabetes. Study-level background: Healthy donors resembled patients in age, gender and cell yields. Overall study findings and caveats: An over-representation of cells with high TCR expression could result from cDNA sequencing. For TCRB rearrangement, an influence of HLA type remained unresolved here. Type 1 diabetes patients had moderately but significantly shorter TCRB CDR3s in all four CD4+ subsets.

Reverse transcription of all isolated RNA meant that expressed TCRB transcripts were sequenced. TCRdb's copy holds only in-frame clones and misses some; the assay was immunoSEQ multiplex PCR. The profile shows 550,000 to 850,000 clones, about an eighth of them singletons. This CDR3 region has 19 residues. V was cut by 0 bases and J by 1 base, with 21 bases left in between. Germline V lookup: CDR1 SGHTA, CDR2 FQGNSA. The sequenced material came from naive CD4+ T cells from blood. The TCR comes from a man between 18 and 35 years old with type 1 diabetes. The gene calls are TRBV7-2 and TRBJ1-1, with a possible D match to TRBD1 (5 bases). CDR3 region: CASSLASFRTRRGNTEAFF. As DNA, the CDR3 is TGTGCCAGCAGCTTAGCGTCGTTTAGGACACGACGTGGGAACACTGAAGCTTTCTTT.